The entry below describes one T cell receptor beta chain. This clonotype occurred a few times. Its cognate antigen has yet to be identified. No base qualities exist here, and no much larger clone lies one base off it. CDR1 and CDR2 (LGHNA, YSLEER) derive from the germline V gene. There are 14 amino acids in the CDR3, from cysteine to phenylalanine inclusive. Only CDR3 DNA is held: 42 bases, read in frame from base 1. For this chain, trimming is 3 bases at the V end and 5 bases at the J end, and the number of junction bases without a gene match is 6. Systemically healthy Caucasian individuals from Russia, 39 in total and aged about 6 to 90 years, were included as donors. Each donor gave approximately 9.3 milliliters of peripheral blood, collected into EDTA-treated Vacutainer tubes. PBMCs were isolated by Ficoll-Paque density-gradient centrifugation, with at least 6.5 million obtained per sample. Total RNA was extracted from PBMCs with Trizol reagent, with at least 5.5 micrograms obtained per sample. The percentages of naive CD45RAhigh/CD27high T cells were determined by flow cytometry on a PBMC aliquot from every donor.

Library preparation was by 5' RACE. TCRdb lists the instrument as Illumina HiSeq 2500. The second PCR ran for roughly 7 to 12 cycles and used a J-beta primer mix along with a sample-barcoded 5' primer. Each TCR beta cDNA molecule received a unique molecular identifier from a template-switch 5' adaptor carrying 12 random nucleotides. Each sample yielded at least 3 million CDR3-containing paired-end reads. First-strand cDNA synthesis was performed from all RNA using the Mint cDNA synthesis kit, with priming by a TRBC-specific oligonucleotide. All cDNA was treated with uracil-DNA glycosylase and then went through a first 18-cycle PCR with the universal primers M1SS and BC2_uni_R. From the authors' description of their analysis: For normalization, 1 million high-quality reads were randomly selected from each sample, with every read carrying a distinct molecular identifier. Instead of being binned into consensus sequences, reads with shared molecular identifiers were discarded. MiTCR, run with a Q25 quality threshold and the strictest error-elimination algorithm, handled CDR3 identification, clonotype clustering and error correction. A nonparametric unseen species model using Euler transformation provided a lower-bound estimate of total TCR beta diversity. TCRdb passed the public sequencing reads through fastp at Q25 and MiXCR, retaining productive beta sequences. Identical CDR3 proteins give one entry, which carries the most common genes and DNA. The V and J calls, along with clone size, are taken from TCRdb and not from the paper's own processing. In this sample the table shows fewer than 600,000 distinct CDR3 sequences, around a quarter of which occur a single time. The ten largest clones represent approximately 4% of the sample.

This sample stems from a study of blood T cells in healthy people across ages (dated by TCRdb to about 2015). With respect to the entire study: In model experiments, template switching captured about one uniquely barcoded TCR beta cDNA molecule for every two T cells. Age-related changes in TCR beta repertoire diversity were measured in the study by deep sequencing normalized with unique cDNA molecular identifiers. The study analyzed two additional independent replicas of 1 million unique cDNA reads from the same blood draw for two donors, one aged 18 to 30 and one aged 80 or older. Donors were grouped into four age groups: young (average approximately 16 years), middle-aged (around 39), aged (62) and long-lived (less than 85). Study-level results and caveats: The long-lived group showed more naive CD4+ T cells, fewer expanded clones and increased TCR diversity than the aged group, suggesting age selection. Conclusive comparison of naive and antigen-experienced compartments was prevented by the profiling of bulk unsorted PBMCs. The CMV infection status of donors was not known, potentially confounding age-related changes in expanded clonotypes. Observed TCR beta diversity correlated strongly with the percentage of naive T cells measured by flow cytometry. Total diversity estimates from one million sequenced T cells were considered lower bounds and underestimates. As age increased, observed TCR beta diversity per million T cells dropped in a roughly linear way, and a significant reduction was already evident by age about 36.

These same records also appear under a second study, on T cells of mothers and their children. As that second study puts it: Donors were nine systemically healthy Caucasian individuals: three mothers and their six children. cDNA synthesis consumed the entire amount of extracted RNA, loaded at 1.5 ug RNA in each 15 ul reaction. In the second PCR, sample barcodes and 2-4 random nucleotides were introduced via the M1S primer. Each mother yielded over 9.5 million TCR beta CDR3 reads and each child 2.5 million to 3 million reads. In both related and unrelated pairs, thymic selection shapes the output of TCR recombination in a similar way, with inherited differences having only a minor effect. Related mother-child pairs always showed normalized repertoire overlap that was slightly higher than in unrelated mother-child pairs, though the difference was never significant. With a sensitivity of about 100 clones per million clonotypes, no persistent microchimeric T cell clones were detected. Deep NGS was used in the study to compare the TCR beta repertoires of mothers and children and to look for features that separate related mother-child pairs from unrelated individuals. On average, the children were approximately 11 +/- 4 years old, while the mothers were about 40 +/- 4 years old. After adapters were ligated using NEBNext reagents, the libraries underwent 100+100 nt paired-end sequencing on an Illumina HiSeq 2000. Mother and child libraries were prepared a month apart and sequenced in separate runs to prevent cross-contamination. Each donor had between about 500,000 and 2,100,000 distinct TCR beta clonotypes identified. Naive TCR beta clonotypes were estimated from low-frequency clonotypes matched to each donor's FACS-determined naive share, without sorting.

The sample taken for sequencing was blood. This TCR came from a boy aged 2 to 9 in good health. This sequence uses TRBV4-3 and TRBJ1-2, and TRBD1 aligns with 7 junction nucleotides. The sequenced DNA is TGCGCCAGCAGCCAGCCGGGACAGACTTATGGCTACACCTTC. Its protein reads: CASSQPGQTYGYTF.